Below are 24 T cell receptor beta chains sequenced from a single sample in a study of blood T cell repertoires in COVID-19. Using immunoSEQ multiplex PCR, the repertoire was profiled, and TCRdb retains in-frame clones only, with some absent. The sample holds more than 150,000 clones, under 85% seen once. Sequenced material: peripheral blood. These receptors all stem from a human donor in a cohort sampled during active COVID-19.

The V call is TRBV4-1, the J call TRBJ2-7; tentatively, D is TRBD1 (5 bases). The CDR3 contains 16 residues. Germline V CDR1 and CDR2: MGHRA, YSYEKL. Trimming took off 0 bases at V and 3 bases at J, with 15 bases between the two ends. For the CDR3, the DNA is TGCGCCAGCAGCCAAGACCGGCTTGAGACAGACTACGAGCAGTACTTC. Protein: CASSQDRLETDYEQYF.

V and J are TRBV5-6 and TRBJ2-4; D call uncertain. This CDR3 contains 13 residues. CDR1 is SGHDT and CDR2 is YYEEEE in the germline V gene. Trimming took off 7 bases at V and 6 bases at J, with 14 bases between the two ends. CDR3 nucleotide sequence: TGTGCCAGCGGGCAAACTTCCACAAACATTCAGTACTTC. It codes for CASGQTSTNIQYF.

The chain employs TRBV19 and TRBJ1-5, with 11 nucleotides matching TRBD1. The CDR3 is 21 residues long. Germline CDR1 reads LNHDA; CDR2 reads SQIVND (reference sequence). The V gene end was trimmed by 2 bases and the J gene end by 7 bases; junction bases not matched to a gene: 22. The CDR3 is CASSIFFSGDRGLVDGQPQHF. CDR3 sequence (DNA): TGTGCCAGTAGTATATTTTTTTCCGGGGACAGGGGGTTAGTTGATGGACAGCCCCAGCATTTT.

The chain carries TRBV18 and TRBJ2-3; a possible D gene is TRBD1 (6 bases). The CDR3 has 16 amino acids. The V end lost 4 bases, the J end lost 3 bases, and 17 bases lay between the germline ends. Germline V gene data show CDR1 as KGHSH and CDR2 as LQKENI. Here the CDR3 DNA reads TGTGCCAGCTCACTTCAGGGGTACCCGGTAACAGATACGCAGTATTTT. Amino acids: CASSLQGYPVTDTQYF.

J is TRBJ1-5 and V is TRBV23-1; maybe TRBD1 (6 bases). TRBV23-1 is an ORF, with its function uncertain. There are 19 residues in the CDR3. Trimming took 3 bases from V and 6 from J, leaving 27 bases between them. Here the CDR3 DNA reads TGCGCCAGCAGTCAGCCCCAACCGGGACACGGCTGGTGGGCTCAGCCCCAGCATTTT. The encoded protein is CASSQPQPGHGWWAQPQHF.

This clone was counted a single time. The chain uses TRBV2 and TRBJ2-3; TRBD1 is a possible D gene (6 bases). Trimming removed 2 bases at V and 2 bases at J, with 14 bases between. Germline V CDR1 and CDR2: SNHLY, FYNNEI. The CDR3 loop spans 16 amino acids. The CDR3 here is CASSEIVGTLTDTQYF. The CDR3 DNA reads TGTGCCAGCAGTGAAATCGTCGGGACACTCACAGATACGCAGTATTTT.

The chain uses TRBV7-3 and TRBJ1-2, with D unclear. CDR3 length: 15 amino acids. CDR1 is SGHTA, CDR2 FQGTGA, per germline. Trimming took 5 bases from V and 6 from J, leaving 19 bases between them. CDR3: CASSLPRGRLDGYTF. Here the CDR3 DNA reads TGTGCCAGCAGCCTCCCCCGAGGCCGCCTAGATGGCTACACCTTC.

The V and J genes are TRBV7-9 and TRBJ1-2; 7 positions match TRBD1. This CDR3 is built from 14 residues. Germline V gene lookup returns CDR1 SEHNR and CDR2 FQNEAQ (reference sequence). Trimming cost V 4 bases and J 8 bases; bases outside gene matches: 10. CDR3 loop: CASSSSTGIRGYTF. The CDR3 nucleotides read TGTGCCAGCAGCTCATCGACAGGGATAAGGGGCTACACCTTC.

This clone was counted only a few times. The chain recombines TRBV5-8 with TRBJ2-3; TRBD1 aligns across 7 bases. J lost 0 bases, V lost 4 bases, and 5 bases had no gene match. Germline V gene data show CDR1 as SGHTS and CDR2 as YDEGEE. The CDR3 is 15 amino acids. The CDR3 here is CASSLGTVSTDTQYF. For the CDR3, the DNA is TGTGCCAGCAGCCTGGGGACAGTTAGCACAGATACGCAGTATTTT.

The gene calls are TRBV29-1 and TRBJ2-1, with 10 bases fitting TRBD2. This CDR3 has 15 amino acids. Losses at the gene ends were 6 bases for V and 3 bases for J; bases not matched to a gene: 8. Germline V CDR1 and CDR2: SQVTM, ANQGSEA. The CDR3: CSVTSGGENYNEQFF. CDR3 nucleotide sequence: TGCAGCGTAACAAGCGGGGGGGAAAACTACAATGAGCAGTTCTTC.

This clone was counted between two and nine times. The gene calls are TRBV7-6 and TRBJ2-1; the match to TRBD2 covers 14 bases. The CDR3 sequence is 16 residues long. After removal of 1 base from V and 8 bases from J, the junction contained 4 bases not matched to a gene. Germline loops: CDR1 SGHVS, CDR2 FNYEAQ. CDR3 amino acids: CASSLGATSGGDEQFF. The CDR3 coding sequence is TGTGCCAGCAGCTTAGGCGCGACTAGCGGGGGGGATGAGCAGTTCTTC. The variable domain in full, completed from reference TRBV7-6 and TRBJ2-1, reads GAGVSQSPRYKVTKRGQDVALRCDPISGHVSLYWYRQALGQGPEFLTYFNYEAQQDKSGLPNDRFSAERPEGSISTLTIQRTEQRDSAMYRCASSLGATSGGDEQFFGPGTRLTVL.

J is TRBJ2-3 and V is TRBV2; the match to TRBD2 covers 11 bases. Germline loops: CDR1 SNHLY, CDR2 FYNNEI. The CDR3 has 15 residues. V lost 4 bases and J lost 3; bases outside the gene matches: 3. CDR3 DNA sequence: TGTGCCAGCAGTGCGGCTAGCGGGGGGACAGATACGCAGTATTTT. Translated: CASSAASGGTDTQYF.

V gene TRBV3-1 (or the pseudogene TRBV3-2) combines with J gene TRBJ2-2, with 7 bases aligning to TRBD1. In germline, CDR1 is LGHDT, CDR2 YNNKEL (reference sequence). The CDR3 has 14 residues. The V and J ends lost 4 bases and 7 bases, in that order; junction bases with no gene match: 6. The CDR3 coding sequence is TGTGCCAGCAGCCCCGACAGGGTTTTCGGGGAGCTGTTTTTT. It is translated as CASSPDRVFGELFF.

The V gene is TRBV5-6, the J gene TRBJ1-2; 7 nucleotides align to TRBD1. CDR3 length equals 14 residues. The junction had 7 bases not matched to a gene; V was cut back by 4 bases and J by 4 bases. Germline loops: CDR1 SGHDT, CDR2 YYEEEE. Here the CDR3 reads CASSPRDSPYGYTF. The CDR3 DNA sequence: TGTGCCAGCAGCCCCCGGGACAGCCCCTATGGCTACACCTTC.

The rearrangement uses TRBV5-1 and TRBJ2-3; 14 bases match TRBD2. Germline CDR1 SGHRS, CDR2 YFSETQ. The CDR3 length is 16 residues. V gave up 0 bases and J gave up 5 bases; unmatched junction bases: 2. Here the CDR3 DNA reads TGCGCCAGCAGCTTGGGACTAGCGGGGGGGAGAGATACGCAGTATTTT. Amino acid sequence: CASSLGLAGGRDTQYF.

This clone has a single count. This CDR3 is CASSFSGGAADTQYF. CDR3 in DNA: TGTGCCAGCAGCTTTAGCGGGGGGGCCGCAGATACGCAGTATTTT. This chain connects TRBV7-3 to TRBJ2-3; TRBD2 agrees at 11 bases. Germline values: CDR1 SGHTA, CDR2 FQGTGA. V shed 3 bases, J shed 4 bases, and the junction held 3 bases outside the gene matches. The CDR3 extends over 15 amino acids. Based on the CDR3 plus reference TRBV7-3 and TRBJ2-3, the full variable domain is GAGVSQTPSNKVTEKGKYVELRCDPISGHTALYWYRQSLGQGPEFLIYFQGTGAADDSGLPNDRFFAVRPEGSVSTLKIQRTERGDSAVYLCASSFSGGAADTQYFGPGTRLTVL.

The chain joins TRBV9 to TRBJ2-1; TRBD2 is a possible D gene (6 bases). Between the trimmed V and J ends, which lost 0 bases and 7 bases, there was a span of 17 bases. Germline assignment: CDR1 SGDLS and CDR2 YYNGEE. The CDR3 consists of 16 residues. The CDR3 is CASSVAGAGEDNEQFF. CDR3 DNA sequence: TGTGCCAGCAGCGTAGCGGGAGCAGGAGAGGATAATGAGCAGTTCTTC.

The V and J genes are TRBV7-2 and TRBJ1-1, with D possibly matching TRBD1 (5 bases). Trimming shortened V by 8 bases and J by 5 bases, and 15 bases separated the two germline ends. The CDR3 consists of 13 residues. The germline V gene encodes CDR1 SGHTA and CDR2 FQGNSA. The DNA for the CDR3 is TGTGCCAGCGGGGGGGGACTCCGGACTGAAGCTTTCTTT. Amino acid sequence: CASGGGLRTEAFF.

V gene TRBV5-6 combines with J gene TRBJ2-1; D not certain. The V and J ends lost 2 bases and 6 bases respectively, with 6 bases between them. Germline-derived CDR1 and CDR2 are SGHDT and YYEEEE. The CDR3 consists of 12 residues. The CDR3 bases are TGTGCCAGCAGCTTTTCGGGCAATGAGCAGTTCTTC. Translating gives CASSFSGNEQFF.

The chain has TRBV2 and TRBJ1-5; no clear D gene. Germline V CDR1 and CDR2: SNHLY, FYNNEI. There are 13 residues in the CDR3. V was clipped by 7 bases and J by 3 bases, with 10 bases between them. CDR3 loop: CASNGGVNQPQHF. The CDR3, as DNA: TGTGCCAGCAATGGCGGGGTCAATCAGCCCCAGCATTTT.

The genes are TRBV4-1 and TRBJ2-7; possibly TRBD2 for D (6 bases). CDR1 is MGHRA, CDR2 YSYEKL, per germline. CDR3 length: 14 amino acids. Deletions cut 4 bases from V and 7 bases from J, with 17 bases between. The CDR3 DNA reads TGCGCCAGCAGCCGGGAGGTAGCGGTGGGGGAGCAGTACTTC. Its translation is CASSREVAVGEQYF.

The V call is TRBV11-2, the J call TRBJ1-2, with D tentatively TRBD1 (6 bases). The V gene lost 3 bases and the J gene lost 4 bases, with 21 bases spanning the gap. Germline CDR1 and CDR2: SGHAT and FQNNGV. The CDR3 is 17 amino acids. The CDR3, as DNA: TGTGCCAGCAGCTTTGGGGGCTCCAGGGAGGGATCCTATGGCTACACCTTC. Its translation is CASSFGGSREGSYGYTF.

This clone was counted once. The chain links TRBV5-6 to TRBJ2-2; TRBD1 aligns across 10 bases. Germline V lookup: CDR1 SGHDT, CDR2 YYEEEE. The CDR3 length is 15 residues. V was clipped by 4 bases and J by 10 bases; unmatched bases: 10. The CDR3 coding sequence is TGTGCCAGCAGCGCCGGGACAGGGGTGGCTGCGGAGCTGTTTTTT. This gives the protein CASSAGTGVAAELFF.

V usage is TRBV5-4 and J usage is TRBJ1-2, with D tentatively TRBD1 (5 bases). In germline, CDR1 is SGHNT, CDR2 YYREEE (reference sequence). V lost 7 bases, J lost 3 bases, and 13 bases lay in between. The CDR3 has 13 amino acids. CDR3 sequence reads: CASSRGEDYGYTF. The CDR3 DNA reads as TGTGCCAGCTCACGGGGGGAAGACTATGGCTACACCTTC.